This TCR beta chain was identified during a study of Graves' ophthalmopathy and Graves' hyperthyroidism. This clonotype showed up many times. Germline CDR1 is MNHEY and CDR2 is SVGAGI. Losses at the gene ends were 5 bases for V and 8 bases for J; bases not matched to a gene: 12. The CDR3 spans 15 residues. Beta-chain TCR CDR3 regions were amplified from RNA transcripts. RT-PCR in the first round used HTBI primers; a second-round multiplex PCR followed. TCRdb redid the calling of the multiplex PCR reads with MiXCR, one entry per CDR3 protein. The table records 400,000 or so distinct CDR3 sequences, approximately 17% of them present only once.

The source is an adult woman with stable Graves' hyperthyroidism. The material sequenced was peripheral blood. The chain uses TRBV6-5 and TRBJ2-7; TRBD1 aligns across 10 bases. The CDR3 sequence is CASSTFSGTGDKQYF. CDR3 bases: TGTGCCAGCAGTACTTTCTCCGGGACAGGGGACAAGCAGTACTTC.